This T cell receptor (beta chain) was captured in a study of T cells in Graves' hyperthyroidism and ophthalmopathy. RNA transcripts provided the source from which TCR beta CDR3 regions were amplified. Initially, a first-round RT-PCR of the TCR CDR3 employed the HTBI primer set. TCRdb re-called the multiplex PCR reads through MiXCR, storing one row per CDR3 protein. The sample includes about 290,000 distinct CDR3 sequences, around 19% seen only once; the top ten take approximately 35%. CDR3 size: 16 residues. Trimming removed 3 bases from V and 3 bases from J, with 14 bases in between. Germline-derived CDR1 and CDR2 are MGHRA and YSYEKL. The study included ophthalmopathy patients with Clinical Activity Score at least 3, NOSPECS grade at least 4 and duration under 3 months. This clonotype showed up just a few times. Antigen unknown. Study-wide results and caveats: Ophthalmopathy and stable hyperthyroidism were separated by a 13 V-J model. Expanded thyroid clonotypes (above 0.001) were mostly also found in blood.

This TCR was recovered from a man aged 45-65 years with Graves' ophthalmopathy. Specimen: blood. This sequence joins TRBV4-1 and TRBJ2-2, with D perhaps assigned TRBD1 or TRBD2 (5 bases each). CDR3 protein: CASSHQRGADTGELFF. As DNA, the CDR3 is TGCGCCAGCAGCCACCAAAGAGGGGCAGACACCGGGGAGCTGTTTTTT.